This entry lists 23 T cell receptor beta chains sequenced from one sample in a study of blood T cell repertoires in COVID-19 (dated by TCRdb to between 2020 and 2021). Library preparation was by the immunoSEQ multiplex PCR assay. Here the immuneACCESS table is served through TCRdb, limited to in-frame sequences with V and J called. Missing clones are a known gap in these copies; in checked studies unresolved V genes cover under half, and the rest lacks a known reason. This sample has 320,000 or so clones in its table, and more than 75% of those were observed once. The ten top clones hold approximately 0.99% of the sample. The source material was PBMCs or T cells enriched from blood (not recorded which). Receptors originate from a woman under 40 who had recovered from COVID-19.

The chain is built from TRBV13 and TRBJ1-3; 8 nucleotides match TRBD1. This CDR3 region has 15 residues. Germline V CDR1 and CDR2: PRHDT, FYEKMQ (reference sequence). Germline trimming cut 8 bases from V and 2 bases from J; bases unmatched to any gene: 8. CDR3 sequence (DNA): TGTGCCAGCGGCAGGGGGCGAGTTACTGGAAACACCATATATTTT. This encodes CASGRGRVTGNTIYF.

About this clone: Other DNA sequences in this sample translate to the same CDR3. CDR3 region: CASSLVRGSSYEQYF. DNA for the CDR3: TGTGCCAGCAGCTTAGTTAGGGGGAGCTCCTACGAGCAGTACTTC. V is TRBV7-9 and J is TRBJ2-7; tentative D call: TRBD1 (6 bases). This CDR3 has 15 residues. V was trimmed by 1 base and J by 0 bases, leaving 10 bases between them. Per germline, CDR1 SEHNR and CDR2 FQNEAQ (reference sequence).

The J gene is TRBJ1-4, the V gene TRBV4-1; 8 bases match TRBD1. CDR1 and CDR2 from the germline V gene are MGHRA and YSYEKL. J was trimmed by 3 bases and V by 4 bases; bases with no gene match: 10. There are 17 residues in the CDR3. The CDR3 region has the DNA TGCGCCAGCAGCCCGGCAGGACAGGGTTTGGCTAATGAAAAACTGTTTTTT. Encoded protein: CASSPAGQGLANEKLFF.

This clone showed up just a few times. This rearrangement joins TRBV3-1 (or the pseudogene TRBV3-2) to TRBJ2-2, with TRBD2 matching over 10 bases. The V segment lost 4 bases and the J segment 1 base; nucleotides outside the gene matches: 6. The germline CDR1 and CDR2 sequences are LGHDT and YNNKEL (reference sequence). The length of the CDR3 is 17 residues. The CDR3 DNA reads as TGTGCCAGCAGCCGCCAACCTAGCGGGGGGAACACCGGGGAGCTGTTTTTT. This translates into CASSRQPSGGNTGELFF.

This chain links TRBV11-2 with TRBJ1-2, with 7 bases matching TRBD1. Germline-derived CDR1 and CDR2 are SGHAT and FQNNGV. V was clipped by 4 bases and J by 8 bases; unmatched bases: 10. The CDR3 is 14 residues long. The CDR3: CASSSRLGTVGYTF. The CDR3 DNA reads as TGTGCCAGCAGCTCCCGCCTGGGGACAGTCGGCTACACCTTC.

This clone was seen once. The V and J genes are TRBV28 and TRBJ1-3, with TRBD1 as a possible D gene (5 bases). Germline CDR1 is MDHEN and CDR2 is SYDVKM. The CDR3 extends over 14 amino acids. Trimming shortened V by 6 bases and J by 0 bases, and 9 bases separated the two germline ends. The CDR3 here is CASRTGHSGNTIYF. Here the CDR3 DNA reads TGTGCCAGCAGAACAGGCCACTCTGGAAACACCATATATTTT. The full variable domain, with the rest looked up from reference TRBV28 and TRBJ1-3, is DVKVTQSSRYLVKRTGEKVFLECVQDMDHENMFWYRQDPGLGLRLIYFSYDVKMKEKGDIPEGYSVSREKKERFSLILESASTNQTSMYLCASRTGHSGNTIYFGEGSWLTVV.

The chain is built from TRBV28 and TRBJ2-3, with 8 nucleotides matching TRBD1. V dropped 3 bases and J dropped 0; count of bases not matched to a gene: 11. The CDR3 loop spans 18 amino acids. Looked up from germline, CDR1 is MDHEN and CDR2 is SYDVKM. Here the CDR3 reads CASSLGLGTGDSTDTQYF. In nucleotides, the CDR3 is TGTGCCAGCAGTTTGGGGTTGGGGACAGGAGATAGCACAGATACGCAGTATTTT.

This rearrangement joins TRBV19 to TRBJ1-3; 7 bases line up with TRBD1. The germline V gene has CDR1 LNHDA and CDR2 SQIVND (reference sequence). The length of the CDR3 is 14 residues. The junction had 5 bases not matched to a gene; V was cut back by 5 bases and J by 4 bases. The CDR3 here is CASSSGTAGNTIYF. As DNA, the CDR3 is TGTGCCAGTAGTTCCGGGACAGCAGGAAACACCATATATTTT.

This chain joins TRBV30 and TRBJ1-5, with TRBD1 identical over 7 bases. The CDR3 loop spans 15 amino acids. The V gene's germline CDR1 is GTSNPN and CDR2 SVGIG (reference sequence). V shed 3 bases and J 0 bases; nucleotides not matched to a gene: 5. In DNA, the CDR3 is TGTGCCTGGAGCGGGGACAGCTATAGCAATCAGCCCCAGCATTTT. It encodes CAWSGDSYSNQPQHF.

The chain combines TRBV7-2 with TRBJ1-6; D is undetermined. Germline V gene sequence: CDR1 SGHTA, CDR2 FQGNSA. This CDR3 contains 14 residues. The germline V and J ends were trimmed by 1 base and 5 bases, with 6 bases remaining between them. CDR3 bases: TGTGCCAGCAGCTTAGGTGTTAATAATTCACCCCTCCACTTT. Translation gives CASSLGVNNSPLHF. Full variable domain (remainder filled in from reference TRBV7-2 and TRBJ1-6): GAGVSQSPSNKVTEKGKDVELRCDPISGHTALYWYRQSLGQGLEFLIYFQGNSAPDKSGLPSDRFSAERTGGSVSTLTIQRTQQEDSAVYLCASSLGVNNSPLHFGNGTRLTVT.

The CDR3 reads CASSLPPGHRTEAFF. The CDR3 region has the DNA TGTGCCAGCAGCTTACCCCCGGGACACCGCACTGAAGCTTTCTTT. The chain links TRBV7-9 to TRBJ1-1; D perhaps matches TRBD1 (6 bases). The CDR3 covers 15 residues. Germline-derived CDR1 and CDR2 are SEHNR and FQNEAQ (reference sequence). V was pared by 2 bases and J by 4 bases, with 14 bases between.

This chain links TRBV18 with TRBJ1-1; D remains unclear. Germline lookup yields CDR1 KGHSH and CDR2 LQKENI. Trimming took 1 base from V and 0 from J, leaving 9 bases between them. CDR3 length equals 15 residues. The CDR3 reads CASSPRADMNTEAFF. The CDR3 nucleotides are TGTGCCAGCTCACCACGTGCAGACATGAACACTGAAGCTTTCTTT.

The chain has TRBV6-5 and TRBJ1-3; D is undetermined. V lost 0 bases, J lost 5 bases, and 8 bases lay in between. CDR3 size: 14 residues. Looked up from germline, CDR1 is MNHEY and CDR2 is SVGAGI. CDR3 loop: CASSYSSSRNTIYF. The CDR3 nucleotides are TGTGCCAGCAGTTACTCGAGTTCCAGAAACACCATATATTTT.

This clone occurred once. The sample contains more than one DNA sequence encoding this CDR3. The V and J genes are TRBV11-3 and TRBJ2-2; D not certain. Trimming left V 0 bases short and J 7 bases short, with 9 bases between. Germline-derived CDR1 and CDR2 are SGHNT and YENEEA. This CDR3 is 14 amino acids long. The CDR3 bases are TGTGCCAGCAGCTTAGACCGAGGTGGCGGGGAGCTGTTTTTT. Translated, it gives CASSLDRGGGELFF. The complete variable domain, with remaining parts taken from reference TRBV11-3 and TRBJ2-2, reads EAGVVQSPRYKIIEKKQPVAFWCNPISGHNTLYWYLQNLGQGPELLIRYENEEAVDDSQLPKDRFSAERLKGVDSTLKIQPAELGDSAVYLCASSLDRGGGELFFGEGSRLTVL.

This chain joins TRBV5-4 and TRBJ2-3, with TRBD1 matching over 9 bases. This CDR3 region has 16 residues. Looked up from germline, CDR1 is SGHNT and CDR2 is YYREEE (reference sequence). V was pared by 6 bases and J by 3 bases, with 11 bases of the junction left unmatched. In DNA, the CDR3 is TGTGCCAGCAACCCCGTAGGACAGGGGTCGACAGATACGCAGTATTTT. Its protein product is CASNPVGQGSTDTQYF.

J is TRBJ2-7 and V is TRBV27, with TRBD1 matching over 10 bases. Trimming at V came to 6 bases and at J to 2 bases, leaving 7 bases not matched to a gene. The CDR3 consists of 15 residues. The germline V gene encodes CDR1 MNHEY and CDR2 SMNVEV (reference sequence). The CDR3 nucleotides are TGTGCCAGCAGCTCAAAGACAGGGGGCCCCTACGAGCAGTACTTC. Protein: CASSSKTGGPYEQYF.

The V and J genes are TRBV2 and TRBJ1-2; TRBD1 aligns across 9 bases. The CDR3 is 15 residues long. Germline V CDR1 and CDR2: SNHLY, FYNNEI. J lost 0 bases, V lost 5 bases, and 4 bases had no gene match. The CDR3 DNA reads TGTGCCAGCAGTTACGGACAGGGGTCTAACTATGGCTACACCTTC. It yields the protein CASSYGQGSNYGYTF.

The chain employs TRBV6-1 and TRBJ2-1, with 8 bases that match TRBD2. Per germline, CDR1 MNHNS and CDR2 SASEGT. Trimming removed 2 bases from V and 7 bases from J; junction bases left unmatched: 10. This CDR3 comprises 16 residues. Here the CDR3 DNA reads TGTGCCAGCAGTGAATTTGGACGGGGGGGCCTAAATGAGCAGTTCTTC. Protein product: CASSEFGRGGLNEQFF.

V and J are TRBV30 and TRBJ1-5, with D tentatively TRBD1 (5 bases). Germline CDR1 reads GTSNPN; CDR2 reads SVGIG (reference sequence). The CDR3 loop spans 18 amino acids. V lost 2 bases and J 3 bases, leaving 23 bases between the germline ends. The CDR3 region is CAWSPTEEGPGTNQPQHF. The DNA for the CDR3 is TGTGCCTGGAGTCCTACTGAGGAGGGACCGGGGACCAATCAGCCCCAGCATTTT. The full variable domain, in which reference TRBV30 and TRBJ1-5 provide the parts outside the CDR3, is SQTIHQWPATLVQPVGSPLSLECTVEGTSNPNLYWYRQAAGRGLQLLFYSVGIGQISSEVPQNLSASRPQDRQFILSSKKLLLSDSGFYLCAWSPTEEGPGTNQPQHFGDGTRLSIL.

This chain connects TRBV23-1 to TRBJ2-2; 8 nucleotides align to TRBD2. TRBV23-1 is assigned to the ORF class and has an uncertain function. V lost 8 bases to trimming and J lost 6 bases; unmatched junction nucleotides: 8. The CDR3 contains 14 residues. CDR3 in DNA: TGCGCCAGCCCCGGGAGGGGGTCCCCCGGGGAGCTGTTTTTT. It specifies CASPGRGSPGELFF.

The CDR3: CASSAGTSGGVADTQYF. The DNA for the CDR3 is TGCGCCAGCAGCGCCGGGACTAGCGGGGGTGTGGCAGATACGCAGTATTTT. The chain carries TRBV5-1 and TRBJ2-3; TRBD2 matches at 14 bases. Germline CDR1 SGHRS, CDR2 YFSETQ. This CDR3 spans 17 amino acids. Trimming removed 4 bases from V and 4 bases from J; junction bases left unmatched: 8.

The chain joins TRBV28 to TRBJ2-1, with a tentative D call TRBD2 (6 bases). The CDR3 loop spans 17 amino acids. Germline lookup yields CDR1 MDHEN and CDR2 SYDVKM. Trimming shortened V by 2 bases and J by 2 bases, and 16 bases separated the two germline ends. CDR3 protein: CASSLIPYRTTYNEQFF. The CDR3 region has the DNA TGTGCCAGCAGTTTAATTCCGTACAGGACTACCTACAATGAGCAGTTCTTC. Filled out from reference TRBV28 and TRBJ2-1, the complete variable domain reads DVKVTQSSRYLVKRTGEKVFLECVQDMDHENMFWYRQDPGLGLRLIYFSYDVKMKEKGDIPEGYSVSREKKERFSLILESASTNQTSMYLCASSLIPYRTTYNEQFFGPGTRLTVL.

This sequence joins TRBV29-1 and TRBJ1-1, with D possibly being TRBD1 (5 bases). Between the trimmed V and J ends, which lost 4 bases and 4 bases, there was a span of 13 bases. This CDR3 is 13 amino acids long. The germline V gene has CDR1 SQVTM and CDR2 ANQGSEA. The CDR3 DNA reads TGCAGCGTTGTAGTAGGGGTCATCACTGAAGCTTTCTTT. Translating gives CSVVVGVITEAFF.